Each of the 12 T cell receptor beta chains below was sequenced from the same sample in a study of metastatic and nonmetastatic thyroid tumors. All patients were untreated before thyroid surgery. TCRdb redid the clone calls on the PCR reads using MiXCR. The sample holds about 92,000 clones, under 15% seen once. Source material: blood. These receptors all come from a female donor with papillary thyroid cancer or a benign thyroid nodule (not recorded which). Some clones in this sample may be carry-over from other donors' samples.

This clone was counted ten times or more. V gene TRBV27 combines with J gene TRBJ2-7; tentative D call: TRBD1 (5 bases). V was clipped by 8 bases and J by 3 bases, with 11 bases between them. There are 12 residues in the CDR3. The germline CDR1 and CDR2 sequences are MNHEY and SMNVEV (reference sequence). The CDR3 spells CASGYRSYEQYF. The CDR3 DNA reads as TGTGCCAGCGGATACAGGAGCTACGAGCAGTACTTC.

There are many counts of this clone. This chain joins TRBV2 and TRBJ2-3, with D possibly TRBD2 on 5 matching bases. Germline V gives CDR1 SNHLY, CDR2 FYNNEI. Trimming removed 7 bases at V and 0 bases at J, with 14 bases between. The CDR3 length is 15 residues. The CDR3 nucleotides read TGTGCCAGCACCCCTAGCTCCTCTAGCACAGATACGCAGTATTTT. It is translated as CASTPSSSSTDTQYF. The variable domain in full, with the rest retrieved from reference TRBV2 and TRBJ2-3, is EPEVTQTPSHQVTQMGQEVILRCVPISNHLYFYWYRQILGQKVEFLVSFYNNEISEKSEIFDDQFSVERPDGSNFTLKIRSTKLEDSAMYFCASTPSSSSTDTQYFGPGTRLTVL.

This clone was detected many times. The chain carries TRBV11-2 and TRBJ1-2; D is ambiguous. The CDR3 runs to 16 residues. Germline assignment: CDR1 SGHAT and CDR2 FQNNGV. V shed 4 bases and J shed 0 bases, with 15 bases lying between them. CDR3 nucleotides: TGTGCCAGCAGCTCGTTGGGAGGGAGGGCTAACTATGGCTACACCTTC. This sequence encodes CASSSLGGRANYGYTF.

This clone was picked up many times. This could be a read error, since a much larger clone is one nucleotide away. The CDR3 carries no conserved terminal phenylalanine or tryptophan, so it likely arises from a read error. This chain links TRBV6-1 with TRBJ1-6, with TRBD1 as a possible D gene (5 bases). The germline CDR1 and CDR2 sequences are MNHNS and SASEGT. The germline V and J ends were trimmed by 4 bases and 11 bases, with 18 bases remaining between them. The CDR3 spans 15 residues. CDR3 sequence (DNA): TGTGCCAGCAGTGCTCAACCGGGACTTAGGGCACCCCTCCACTCT. It codes for CASSAQPGLRAPLHS.

The table lists this clone with a few counts. The chain carries TRBV5-6 and TRBJ2-7; possibly TRBD1 for D (6 bases). The CDR3 sequence is 13 residues long. Germline lookup yields CDR1 SGHDT and CDR2 YYEEEE. Trimming took 8 bases from V and 5 from J, leaving 17 bases between them. The CDR3 nucleotides read TGTGCCAGTCGGGGTTGGGGGCTCAACGAGCAGTACTTC. This encodes CASRGWGLNEQYF.

This clone showed up many times. V and J are TRBV7-9 and TRBJ2-4, with D possibly being TRBD1 (5 bases). CDR1 SEHNR and CDR2 FQNEAQ come from the germline V gene (reference sequence). The V and J ends lost 5 bases and 0 bases respectively, with 20 bases between them. The CDR3 runs to 18 residues. The CDR3 is CASSLPPDMDGAKNIQYF. In DNA form, the CDR3 reads TGTGCCAGCAGCCTACCACCGGACATGGATGGAGCCAAAAACATTCAGTACTTC.

Points on this clone: This may be a read error: a much more frequent sequence differs by one nucleotide. Other DNA sequences within the sample encode an identical CDR3. The V call is TRBV12-5, the J call TRBJ2-5, with D perhaps assigned TRBD1 or TRBD2 (5 bases each). This CDR3 has 10 residues. Germline V gene lookup returns CDR1 LGHNT and CDR2 FRNRAP. The CDR3 DNA reads TGTGCTAGTCGGGGATCTGGACACATCTTC. It encodes CASRGSGHIF.

This clone appeared many times. V usage is TRBV20-1 and J usage is TRBJ1-4; 7 bases are shared with TRBD1. The CDR3 contains 13 residues. Trimming at V came to 1 base and at J to 7 bases, leaving 3 bases not matched to a gene. Per the germline V gene, CDR1 is DFQATT and CDR2 is SNEGSKA (reference sequence). The CDR3 nucleotides read TGCAGTGCTAGAGTACAGGGGTCTGAAAAACTGTTTTTT. Translation gives CSARVQGSEKLFF.

Points on this clone: This sample also contains other DNA sequences that code for the same CDR3. This sequence joins TRBV3-1 and TRBJ1-1, with D perhaps matching TRBD1 (6 bases). The ends were cut back, 4 bases at V and 4 bases at J, with 16 bases in the middle. The germline CDR1 and CDR2 sequences are LGHDT and YNNKEL (reference sequence). The CDR3 has 15 residues. The CDR3 nucleotides are TGTGCCAGCAGCCCACGCGACAGGCTGAGCACTGAAGCTTTCTTT. This translates into CASSPRDRLSTEAFF.

This clone was detected many times. The J gene is TRBJ2-2, the V gene TRBV12-3 or TRBV12-4, with 10 positions matching TRBD1. The CDR3 loop spans 14 amino acids. The junction had 6 bases not matched to a gene; V was cut back by 3 bases and J by 11 bases. This CDR3 reads CASSFRQGADELFF. CDR3 DNA sequence: TGTGCCAGCAGTTTTCGACAGGGGGCCGACGAGCTGTTTTTT.

The sample holds many counts of this clone. This rearrangement joins TRBV10-3 to TRBJ1-1; the D gene is possibly TRBD1 (5 bases). Deletions cut 6 bases from V and 5 bases from J, with 22 bases between. Germline CDR1 is ENHRY and CDR2 is SYGVKD. The CDR3 runs 16 residues. CDR3 sequence (DNA): TGTGCCATCAGGGCGGCTCGGGGGGAATCTGCGACTGAAGCTTTCTTT. This translates into CAIRAARGESATEAFF.

As regards this clone: Without the conserved terminal phenylalanine or tryptophan, this CDR3 likely stems from a read error. The rearrangement joins TRBV28 to TRBJ1-1; D perhaps matches TRBD1 (5 bases). The length of the CDR3 is 15 residues. Germline V gives CDR1 MDHEN, CDR2 SYDVKM. The V gene lost 6 bases and the J gene lost 3 bases, with 17 bases spanning the gap. The CDR3 nucleotides read TGTGCCAGCAGACAACAGGTTAGGTTGGACACTGAAGCTTTCTCT. Protein product: CASRQQVRLDTEAFS.